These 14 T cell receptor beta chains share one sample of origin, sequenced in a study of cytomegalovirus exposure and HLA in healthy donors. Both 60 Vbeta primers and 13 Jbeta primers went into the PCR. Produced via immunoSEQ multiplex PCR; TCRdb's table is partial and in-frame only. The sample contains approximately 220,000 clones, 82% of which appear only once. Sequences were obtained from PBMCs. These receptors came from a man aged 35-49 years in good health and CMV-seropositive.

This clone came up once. The CDR3 sequence: CASSFDRFAHEQYF. The CDR3 DNA reads TGCGCCAGCAGCTTCGACAGGTTCGCCCACGAGCAGTACTTC. This rearrangement joins TRBV5-1 to TRBJ2-7; D is perhaps TRBD1 (6 bases). The CDR3 length is 14 residues. The V gene lost 2 bases and the J gene lost 5 bases, with 14 bases spanning the gap. The germline CDR1 and CDR2 sequences are SGHRS and YFSETQ.

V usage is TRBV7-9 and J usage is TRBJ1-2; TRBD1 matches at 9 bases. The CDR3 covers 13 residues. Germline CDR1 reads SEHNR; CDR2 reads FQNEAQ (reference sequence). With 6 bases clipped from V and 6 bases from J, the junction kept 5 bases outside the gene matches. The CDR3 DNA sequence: TGTGCCAGCAGTACAGGGGGCCAGGATGGCTACACCTTC. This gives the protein CASSTGGQDGYTF.

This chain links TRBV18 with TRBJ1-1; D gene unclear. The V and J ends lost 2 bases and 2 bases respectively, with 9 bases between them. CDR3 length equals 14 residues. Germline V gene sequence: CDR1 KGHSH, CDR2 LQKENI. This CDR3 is CASSPGQENTEAFF. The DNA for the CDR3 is TGTGCCAGCTCACCAGGGCAGGAAAACACTGAAGCTTTCTTT.

In DNA, the CDR3 is TGTGCCAGCAAAGAACTGCGGGCTAGCGCCTACCAAGAGACCCAGTACTTC. Translating it yields CASKELRASAYQETQYF. The chain uses TRBV27 and TRBJ2-5, with D perhaps matching TRBD2 (6 bases). CDR1 MNHEY and CDR2 SMNVEV come from the germline V gene (reference sequence). The CDR3 is 17 amino acids. Trimming took 7 bases from V and 0 from J, leaving 21 bases between them.

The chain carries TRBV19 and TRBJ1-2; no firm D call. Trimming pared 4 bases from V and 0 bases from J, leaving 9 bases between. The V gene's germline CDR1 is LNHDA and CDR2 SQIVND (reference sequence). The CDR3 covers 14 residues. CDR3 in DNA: TGTGCCAGTAGTACGCAGATTTCTAACTATGGCTACACCTTC. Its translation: CASSTQISNYGYTF.

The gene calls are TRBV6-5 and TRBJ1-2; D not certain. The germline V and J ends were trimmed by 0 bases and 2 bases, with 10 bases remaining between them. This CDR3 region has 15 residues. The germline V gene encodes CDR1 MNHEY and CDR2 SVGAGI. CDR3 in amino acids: CASSYSSVPNYGYTF. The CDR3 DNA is TGTGCCAGCAGTTACTCGTCGGTCCCAAACTATGGCTACACCTTC.

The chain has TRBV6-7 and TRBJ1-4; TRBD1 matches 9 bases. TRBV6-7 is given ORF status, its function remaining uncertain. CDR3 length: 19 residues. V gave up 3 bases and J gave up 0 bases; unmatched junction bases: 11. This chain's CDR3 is CASSYRDREGVATNEKLFF. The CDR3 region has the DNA TGTGCCAGCAGTTATCGGGACAGGGAGGGAGTTGCAACTAATGAAAAACTGTTTTTT.

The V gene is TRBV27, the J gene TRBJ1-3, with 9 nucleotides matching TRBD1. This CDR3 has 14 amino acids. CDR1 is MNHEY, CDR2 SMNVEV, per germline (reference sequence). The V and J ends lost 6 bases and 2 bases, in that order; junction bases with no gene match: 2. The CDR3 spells CASSRTGAGNTIYF. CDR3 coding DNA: TGTGCCAGCAGCAGGACAGGGGCTGGAAACACCATATATTTT.

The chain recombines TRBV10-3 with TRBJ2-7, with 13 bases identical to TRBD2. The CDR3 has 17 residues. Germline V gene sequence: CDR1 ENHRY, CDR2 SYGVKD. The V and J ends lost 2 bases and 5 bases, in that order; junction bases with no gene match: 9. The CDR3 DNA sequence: TGTGCCATCAGTGAGCCGGGACTAGCGGGACCAGCCCACGAGCAGTACTTC. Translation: CAISEPGLAGPAHEQYF.

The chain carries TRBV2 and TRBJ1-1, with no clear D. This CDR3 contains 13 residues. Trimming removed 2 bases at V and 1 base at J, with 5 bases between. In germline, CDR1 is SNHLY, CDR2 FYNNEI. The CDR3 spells CASSEPWNTEAFF. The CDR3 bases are TGTGCCAGCAGTGAACCCTGGAACACTGAAGCTTTCTTT.

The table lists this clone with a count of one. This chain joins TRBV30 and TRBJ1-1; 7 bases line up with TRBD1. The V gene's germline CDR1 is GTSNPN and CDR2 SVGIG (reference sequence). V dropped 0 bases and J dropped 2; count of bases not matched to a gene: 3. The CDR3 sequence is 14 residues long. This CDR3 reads CAWSVDRINTEAFF. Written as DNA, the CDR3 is TGTGCCTGGAGTGTGGACAGGATTAACACTGAAGCTTTCTTT.

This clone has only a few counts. The DNA for the CDR3 is TGTGCCAGCAGCTTGGGACAGGAAAACATTCAGTACTTC. Translating gives CASSLGQENIQYF. The genes are TRBV5-8 and TRBJ2-4; a weak D match, TRBD1 (6 bases). V lost 0 bases and J lost 5, with 6 bases in between. CDR3 length equals 13 residues. Germline CDR1 reads SGHTS; CDR2 reads YDEGEE.

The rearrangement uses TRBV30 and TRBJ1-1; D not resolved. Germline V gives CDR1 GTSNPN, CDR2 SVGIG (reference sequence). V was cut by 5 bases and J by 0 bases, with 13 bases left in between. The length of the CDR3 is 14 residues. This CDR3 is CAWGLGGMNTEAFF. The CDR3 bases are TGTGCCTGGGGCTTGGGAGGGATGAACACTGAAGCTTTCTTT.

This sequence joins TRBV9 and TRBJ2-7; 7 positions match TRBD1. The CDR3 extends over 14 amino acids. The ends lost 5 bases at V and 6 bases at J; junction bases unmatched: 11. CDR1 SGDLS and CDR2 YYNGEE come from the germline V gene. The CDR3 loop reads CASRDRSGVLEQYF. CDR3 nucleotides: TGTGCCAGCAGGGACAGGTCGGGTGTGCTCGAGCAGTACTTC.